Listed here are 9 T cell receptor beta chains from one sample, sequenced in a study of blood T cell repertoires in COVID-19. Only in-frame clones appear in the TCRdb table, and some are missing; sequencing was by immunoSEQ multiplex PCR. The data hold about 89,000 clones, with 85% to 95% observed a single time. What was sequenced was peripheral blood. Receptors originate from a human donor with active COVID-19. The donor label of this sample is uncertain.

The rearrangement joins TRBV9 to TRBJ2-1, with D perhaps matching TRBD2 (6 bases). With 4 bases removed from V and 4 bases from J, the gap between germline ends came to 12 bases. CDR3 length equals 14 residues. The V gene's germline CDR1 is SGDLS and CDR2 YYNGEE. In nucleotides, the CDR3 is TGTGCCAGCAGCTCCCTGGGGGGATACAATGAGCAGTTCTTC. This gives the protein CASSSLGGYNEQFF.

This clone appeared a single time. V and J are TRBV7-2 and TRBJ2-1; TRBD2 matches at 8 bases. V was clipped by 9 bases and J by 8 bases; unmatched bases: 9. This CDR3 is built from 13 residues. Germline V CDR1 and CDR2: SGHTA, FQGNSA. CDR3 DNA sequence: TGTGCCAGAGCGGGGGCTCTAGGTGATGAGCAGTTCTTC. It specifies CARAGALGDEQFF.

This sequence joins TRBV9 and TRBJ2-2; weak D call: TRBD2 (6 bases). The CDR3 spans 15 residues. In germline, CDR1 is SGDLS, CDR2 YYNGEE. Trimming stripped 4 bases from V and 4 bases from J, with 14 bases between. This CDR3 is CASSPLGGVTGELFF. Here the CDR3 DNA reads TGTGCCAGCAGCCCTCTCGGGGGTGTCACCGGGGAGCTGTTTTTT.

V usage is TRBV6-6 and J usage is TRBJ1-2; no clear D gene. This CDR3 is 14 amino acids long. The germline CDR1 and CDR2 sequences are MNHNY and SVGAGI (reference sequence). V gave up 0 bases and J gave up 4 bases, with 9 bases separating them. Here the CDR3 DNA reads TGTGCCAGCAGTTACTCGCCAGATTTCTATGGCTACACCTTC. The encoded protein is CASSYSPDFYGYTF.

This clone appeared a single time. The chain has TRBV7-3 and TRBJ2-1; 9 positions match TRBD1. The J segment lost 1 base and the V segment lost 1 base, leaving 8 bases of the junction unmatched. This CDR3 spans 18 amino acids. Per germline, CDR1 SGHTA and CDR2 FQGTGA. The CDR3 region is CASSLIGGGTGSYNEQFF. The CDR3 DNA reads TGTGCCAGCAGCTTAATTGGTGGTGGGACAGGGTCCTACAATGAGCAGTTCTTC.

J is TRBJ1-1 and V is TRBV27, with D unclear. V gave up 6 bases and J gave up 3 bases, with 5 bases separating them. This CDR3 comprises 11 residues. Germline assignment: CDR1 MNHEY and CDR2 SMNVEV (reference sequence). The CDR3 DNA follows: TGTGCCAGCAGGAGGGACACTGAAGCTTTCTTT. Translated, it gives CASRRDTEAFF.

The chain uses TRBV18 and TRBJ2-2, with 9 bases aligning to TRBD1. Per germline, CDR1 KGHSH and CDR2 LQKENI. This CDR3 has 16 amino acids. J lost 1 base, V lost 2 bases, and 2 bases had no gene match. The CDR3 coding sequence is TGTGCCAGCTCACCAGGACAGGGGCTGAACACCGGGGAGCTGTTTTTT. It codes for CASSPGQGLNTGELFF.

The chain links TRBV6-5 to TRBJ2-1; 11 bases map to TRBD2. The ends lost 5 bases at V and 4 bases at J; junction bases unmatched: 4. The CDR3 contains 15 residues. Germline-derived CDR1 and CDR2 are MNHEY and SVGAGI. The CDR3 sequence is CASSLLAGGYNEQFF. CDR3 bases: TGTGCCAGCAGTCTCTTAGCGGGGGGGTACAATGAGCAGTTCTTC.

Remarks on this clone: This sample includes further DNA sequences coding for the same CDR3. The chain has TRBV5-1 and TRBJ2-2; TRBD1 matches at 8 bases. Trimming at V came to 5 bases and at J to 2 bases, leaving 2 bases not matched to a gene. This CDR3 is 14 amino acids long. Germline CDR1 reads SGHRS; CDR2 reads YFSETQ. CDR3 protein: CASRTGVNTGELFF. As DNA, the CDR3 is TGCGCCAGCAGGACAGGGGTTAACACCGGGGAGCTGTTTTTT.